Ten or more counts support the clone carrying this TCR beta chain. With a J-beta primer mix and a sample-barcoded 5' primer, a second PCR ran roughly 6 to 12 cycles. Each CDR3 protein is one row after TCRdb ran MiXCR on the 5' RACE reads. The sample carries 550,000 to 650,000 distinct CDR3 sequences, about 30% recorded once. CDR3 length: 14 residues. CDR1 and CDR2 from the germline V gene are SEHNR and FQNEAQ (reference sequence). With 5 bases removed from V and 0 bases from J, the gap between germline ends came to 5 bases. The data stem from a study of blood T cells in healthy people across ages. The chain carries TRBV7-9 and TRBJ2-6; no reliable D call. The sequence was obtained from a woman of 80 years or more in good health. The specimen sequenced was blood. DNA of the CDR3: TGTGCCAGCAGCCAGAGCTCTGGGGCCAACGTCCTGACTTTC. This codes for CASSQSSGANVLTF.